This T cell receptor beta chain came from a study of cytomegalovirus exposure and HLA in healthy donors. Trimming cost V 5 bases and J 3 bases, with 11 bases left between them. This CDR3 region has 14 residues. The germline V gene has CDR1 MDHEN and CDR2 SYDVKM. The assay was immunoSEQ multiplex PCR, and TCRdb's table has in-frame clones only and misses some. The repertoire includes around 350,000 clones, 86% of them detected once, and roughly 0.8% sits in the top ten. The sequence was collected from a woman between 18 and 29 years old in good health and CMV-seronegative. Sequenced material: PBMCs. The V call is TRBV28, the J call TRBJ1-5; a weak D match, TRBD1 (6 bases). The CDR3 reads CASSPDRYNQPQHF. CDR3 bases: TGTGCCAGCAGTCCTGACAGGTACAATCAGCCCCAGCATTTT.